One TCR beta chain is described in this entry. At the time of sampling, donors were nominally healthy, though unrecorded immune exposures were likely. The sample is drawn from a study of cytomegalovirus exposure and HLA in healthy donors. Amplification used 60 Vbeta primers and 13 Jbeta primers. Libraries were prepared by immunoSEQ multiplex PCR; TCRdb keeps only in-frame clonotypes and omits some of them. The table records some 130,000 clones, 74% of them present only once. Trimming removed 6 bases from V and 6 bases from J, with 15 bases in between. The germline V gene has CDR1 SNHLY and CDR2 FYNNEI. The CDR3 runs to 13 residues.

This TCR came from a male donor in good health and CMV-seronegative. The chain carries TRBV2 and TRBJ2-7, with D maybe TRBD2 (6 bases). The specimen was PBMCs. CDR3 DNA: TGTGCCAGCAGGAGGGACTCCCTAAGCGAGCAGTACTTC. Protein sequence: CASRRDSLSEQYF.